Below, 17 T cell receptor beta chains from the same sample are listed, as sequenced in a study of shared clonotypes between healthy human individuals. Generated by immunoSEQ multiplex PCR, the TCRdb table keeps only in-frame clones and is missing some. The sample has 850,000 to 1,200,000 clones, under 80% seen once. The sequencing sample was made of memory CD4+ T cells sorted from blood. Subset given: CD45RA-negative fraction. The receptors originated from a man in his late teens or twenties in good health.

V is TRBV6-6 and J is TRBJ2-3; TRBD2 aligns across 10 bases. The CDR3 spans 16 residues. CDR1 and CDR2 (germline): MNHNY, SVGAGI (reference sequence). Losses at the gene ends were 2 bases for V and 2 bases for J; bases not matched to a gene: 4. This CDR3 reads CASSYRAGGPTDTQYF. CDR3 nucleotide sequence: TGTGCCAGCAGTTACAGAGCGGGGGGGCCCACAGATACGCAGTATTTT.

This clone was detected only once. The same CDR3 can be traced to other DNA sequences in this sample. The V and J genes are TRBV4-1 and TRBJ1-4; D is possibly TRBD1 (6 bases). CDR3 size: 15 residues. Germline V gives CDR1 MGHRA, CDR2 YSYEKL. V dropped 1 base and J dropped 7 bases, with 13 bases sitting between them. The CDR3 DNA reads as TGCGCCAGCAGCCAAGTACAGGGCGTGGGTGAAAAACTGTTTTTT. Encoded protein: CASSQVQGVGEKLFF.

This chain uses TRBV7-2 with TRBJ2-7, with 7 bases fitting TRBD1. V shed 5 bases, J shed 2 bases, and the junction held 6 bases outside the gene matches. In germline, CDR1 is SGHTA, CDR2 FQGNSA. The CDR3 is 14 residues long. Here the CDR3 DNA reads TGTGCCAGCAGCGGACAACAGGGGACCTACGAGCAGTACTTC. Translated, it gives CASSGQQGTYEQYF.

This clone is a singleton in its sample. V is TRBV15 and J is TRBJ2-7; tentatively, D is TRBD1 (5 bases). Germline V CDR1 and CDR2: LNHNV, YYDKDF (reference sequence). This CDR3 spans 14 amino acids. Trimming removed 1 base from V and 4 bases from J, with 11 bases in between. CDR3 residues: CATSRAQGTYEQYF. CDR3 DNA: TGTGCCACCAGCAGAGCGCAGGGTACATACGAGCAGTACTTC.

The chain has TRBV11-2 and TRBJ2-5; D unclear. Germline lookup yields CDR1 SGHAT and CDR2 FQNNGV. Trimming cost V 7 bases and J 5 bases, with 14 bases left between them. The CDR3 spans 13 residues. CDR3 protein: CASTPFRLETQYF. CDR3 DNA sequence: TGTGCCAGCACCCCGTTTCGACTGGAGACCCAGTACTTC.

There are many counts of this clone. The chain combines TRBV7-2 with TRBJ1-5; no firm D call. Trimming cost V 3 bases and J 0 bases, with 9 bases left between them. Germline CDR1 and CDR2: SGHTA and FQGNSA. The CDR3 consists of 15 residues. In DNA form, the CDR3 reads TGTGCCAGCAGCTTTAGTGGGCTTAGCAATCAGCCCCAGCATTTT. It encodes CASSFSGLSNQPQHF.

The chain is built from TRBV25-1 and TRBJ1-2; D is unresolved. With 2 bases removed from V and 3 bases from J, the gap between germline ends came to 10 bases. This CDR3 has 14 amino acids. CDR1 is MGHDK, CDR2 SYGVNS, per germline. The CDR3 DNA is TGTGCCAGCAGTGAAAAGAACCGCGACTATGGCTACACCTTC. Amino acid sequence: CASSEKNRDYGYTF.

The chain is built from TRBV30 and TRBJ2-1; 12 bases match TRBD2. The CDR3 runs to 15 residues. Unmatched junction bases numbered 3, after V lost 2 bases and J lost 4 bases. From germline, CDR1 is GTSNPN and CDR2 SVGIG (reference sequence). The CDR3 here is CAWSLTSGSYNEQFF. CDR3 in DNA: TGTGCCTGGAGTCTGACTAGCGGGAGTTACAATGAGCAGTTCTTC.

V is TRBV9 and J is TRBJ2-1, with D possibly TRBD2 on 5 matching bases. The germline V gene encodes CDR1 SGDLS and CDR2 YYNGEE. V lost 0 bases to trimming and J lost 5 bases, with 12 bases between them. This CDR3 is built from 15 residues. The DNA of the CDR3 is TGTGCCAGCAGCGTAGGTCCTAGCAAGCACAATGAGCAGTTCTTC. Encoded protein: CASSVGPSKHNEQFF.

The chain uses TRBV7-2 and TRBJ2-7; the D gene is possibly TRBD2 (6 bases). This CDR3 is 15 amino acids long. V was cut by 4 bases and J by 1 base, with 14 bases left in between. The germline gives CDR1 SGHTA, CDR2 FQGNSA. The CDR3 DNA reads TGTGCCAGCAGCTACGGGAGTAAGAGGTCCTACGAGCAGTACTTC. It yields the protein CASSYGSKRSYEQYF.

This sequence joins TRBV6-1 and TRBJ2-7; D tentatively reads TRBD1 or TRBD2 (5 bases each). The germline V and J ends were trimmed by 8 bases and 7 bases, with 21 bases remaining between them. CDR1 and CDR2 from the germline V gene are MNHNS and SASEGT. The CDR3 consists of 14 residues. The CDR3 spells CASVQGTLKGEQYF. CDR3 coding DNA: TGTGCCAGCGTTCAAGGGACCCTAAAGGGAGAGCAGTACTTC.

This clone was counted between two and nine times. The J gene is TRBJ1-1, the V gene TRBV10-3; D ambiguous. Trimming removed 2 bases at V and 0 bases at J, with 7 bases between. The germline V gene encodes CDR1 ENHRY and CDR2 SYGVKD. The CDR3 is 14 residues long. The CDR3 protein is CAISEVGMNTEAFF. CDR3 bases: TGTGCCATCAGTGAGGTAGGGATGAACACTGAAGCTTTCTTT.

The CDR3 DNA reads as TGTGCCAGCAGCTCCCTGGGCGGGGGGCGAGAGACCCAGTACTTC. Translation gives CASSSLGGGRETQYF. V usage is TRBV7-2 and J usage is TRBJ2-5, with 8 bases matching TRBD2. The germline gives CDR1 SGHTA, CDR2 FQGNSA. The CDR3 covers 15 residues. After removal of 4 bases from V and 4 bases from J, the junction contained 8 bases not matched to a gene. Full variable domain (outside the CDR3, taken from reference TRBV7-2 and TRBJ2-5): GAGVSQSPSNKVTEKGKDVELRCDPISGHTALYWYRQSLGQGLEFLIYFQGNSAPDKSGLPSDRFSAERTGGSVSTLTIQRTQQEDSAVYLCASSSLGGGRETQYFGPGTRLLVL.

The chain couples TRBV18 to TRBJ2-7, with a weak D call TRBD1 (6 bases). Deletions cut 4 bases from V and 7 bases from J, with 20 bases between. Germline assignment: CDR1 KGHSH and CDR2 LQKENI. The CDR3 is 15 residues long. In DNA form, the CDR3 reads TGTGCCAGCTCACGGGGGAGTGTTCAAACAGGGGAGCAGTACTTC. Residues: CASSRGSVQTGEQYF.

J is TRBJ2-3 and V is TRBV5-1; perhaps TRBD1 as D (5 bases). Per the germline V gene, CDR1 is SGHRS and CDR2 is YFSETQ. The CDR3 contains 14 residues. V was clipped by 1 base and J by 5 bases, with 11 bases between them. This chain's CDR3 is CASSLTGPGDTQYF. The CDR3, as DNA: TGCGCCAGCAGCTTGACAGGTCCAGGAGATACGCAGTATTTT. Full variable domain (rest looked up from reference TRBV5-1 and TRBJ2-3): KAGVTQTPRYLIKTRGQQVTLSCSPISGHRSVSWYQQTPGQGLQFLFEYFSETQRNKGNFPGRFSGRQFSNSRSEMNVSTLELGDSALYLCASSLTGPGDTQYFGPGTRLTVL.

The chain is built from TRBV29-1 and TRBJ2-5; TRBD1 aligns across 8 bases. This CDR3 spans 13 amino acids. The germline V gene has CDR1 SQVTM and CDR2 ANQGSEA. V shed 7 bases and J 1 base; nucleotides not matched to a gene: 5. CDR3 DNA: TGCAGCGCCAAAACAGGGGGCCAAGAGACCCAGTACTTC. Amino acids: CSAKTGGQETQYF.

The rearrangement joins TRBV6-5 to TRBJ2-5, with 7 bases lining up with TRBD2. In germline, CDR1 is MNHEY, CDR2 SVGAGI. The CDR3 is 15 amino acids. Trimming removed 0 bases from V and 4 bases from J; junction bases left unmatched: 5. The CDR3 DNA reads TGTGCCAGCAGTTACTCTAGCGGGCGAACAGAGACCCAGTACTTC. Its protein product is CASSYSSGRTETQYF.